This T cell receptor beta chain was sequenced during a study of beta chain features in type 1 diabetes. General observations from the study: Shorter TCRB CDR3s, moderately but significantly so, were found in Type 1 diabetes patients in all four CD4+ subsets.

cDNA synthesis used the whole RNA isolate, giving expressed TCRB sequences. The protocol was immunoSEQ multiplex PCR, while the TCRdb copy is restricted to in-frame clones and leaves out a portion. The data contain almost 350,000 clones, around 9% of them singletons. Between the trimmed V and J ends, which lost 4 bases and 3 bases, there was a span of 25 bases. The germline V gene encodes CDR1 SGDLS and CDR2 YYNGEE. CDR3 length: 18 amino acids. This clone has a handful of counts. Its antigen is unidentified. Sample: central memory CD4+ T cells from blood. The chain joins TRBV9 to TRBJ1-1; D is perhaps TRBD1 (5 bases). This TCR was recovered from a man in his thirties or forties with type 1 diabetes. CDR3 amino acids: CASSLIVGGYRGDTEAFF. The CDR3 DNA sequence: TGTGCCAGCAGCCTCATCGTGGGAGGGTACCGGGGGGACACTGAAGCTTTCTTT.